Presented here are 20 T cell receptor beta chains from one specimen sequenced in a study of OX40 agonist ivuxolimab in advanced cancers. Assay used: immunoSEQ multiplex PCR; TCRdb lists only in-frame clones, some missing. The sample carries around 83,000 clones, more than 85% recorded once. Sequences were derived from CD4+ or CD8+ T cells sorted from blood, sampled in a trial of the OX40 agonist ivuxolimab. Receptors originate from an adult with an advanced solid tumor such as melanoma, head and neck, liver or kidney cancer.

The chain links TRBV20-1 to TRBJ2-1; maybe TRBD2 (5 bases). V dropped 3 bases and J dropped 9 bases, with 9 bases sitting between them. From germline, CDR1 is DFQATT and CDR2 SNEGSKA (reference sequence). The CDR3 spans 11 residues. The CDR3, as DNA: TGCAGTGCTAGGAGTAGCGTTGAGCAGTTCTTC. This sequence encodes CSARSSVEQFF.

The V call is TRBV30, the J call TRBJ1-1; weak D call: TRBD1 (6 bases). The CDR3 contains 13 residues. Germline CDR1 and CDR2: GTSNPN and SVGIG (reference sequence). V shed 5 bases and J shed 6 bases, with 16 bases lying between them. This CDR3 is CAWGKGGYSEAFF. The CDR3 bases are TGTGCCTGGGGCAAGGGGGGGTACTCTGAAGCTTTCTTT.

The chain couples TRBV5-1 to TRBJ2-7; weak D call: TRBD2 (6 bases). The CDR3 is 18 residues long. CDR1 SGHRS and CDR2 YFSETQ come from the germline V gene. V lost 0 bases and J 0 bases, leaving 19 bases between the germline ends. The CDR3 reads CASSLASTSFTPSYEQYF. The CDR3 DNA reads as TGCGCCAGCAGCTTGGCCTCGACTAGTTTTACACCCTCCTACGAGCAGTACTTC. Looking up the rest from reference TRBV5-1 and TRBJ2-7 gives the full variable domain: KAGVTQTPRYLIKTRGQQVTLSCSPISGHRSVSWYQQTPGQGLQFLFEYFSETQRNKGNFPGRFSGRQFSNSRSEMNVSTLELGDSALYLCASSLASTSFTPSYEQYFGPGTRLTVT.

CDR3 protein: CAGTLLGRQFF. Here the CDR3 DNA reads TGTGCCGGGACCCTCCTTGGAAGACAGTTCTTC. The chain couples TRBV30 to TRBJ2-1; perhaps D is TRBD1 or TRBD2 (5 bases each). CDR1 and CDR2 (germline): GTSNPN, SVGIG (reference sequence). Trimming shortened V by 8 bases and J by 13 bases, and 18 bases separated the two germline ends. CDR3 length: 11 residues. Combining the CDR3 with reference TRBV30 and TRBJ2-1 gives the whole variable domain SQTIHQWPATLVQPVGSPLSLECTVEGTSNPNLYWYRQAAGRGLQLLFYSVGIGQISSEVPQNLSASRPQDRQFILSSKKLLLSDSGFYLCAGTLLGRQFFGPGTRLTVL.

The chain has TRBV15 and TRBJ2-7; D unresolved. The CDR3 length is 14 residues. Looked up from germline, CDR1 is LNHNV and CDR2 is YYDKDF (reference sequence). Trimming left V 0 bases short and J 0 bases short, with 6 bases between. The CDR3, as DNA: TGTGCCACCAGCAGAGAACACTTCTCCTACGAGCAGTACTTC. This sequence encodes CATSREHFSYEQYF.

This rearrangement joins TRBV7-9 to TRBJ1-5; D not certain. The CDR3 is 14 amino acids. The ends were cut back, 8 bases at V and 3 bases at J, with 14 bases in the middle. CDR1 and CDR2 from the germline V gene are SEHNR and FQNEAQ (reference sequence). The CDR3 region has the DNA TGTGCCAGCGCTGGCGGGCAGATCAATCAGCCCCAGCATTTT. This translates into CASAGGQINQPQHF.

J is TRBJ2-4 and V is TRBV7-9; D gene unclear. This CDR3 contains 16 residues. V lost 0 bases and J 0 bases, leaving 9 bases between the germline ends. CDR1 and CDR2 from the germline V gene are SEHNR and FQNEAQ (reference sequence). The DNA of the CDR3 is TGTGCCAGCAGCTTAGCAGGTACTCTAGCCAAAAACATTCAGTACTTC. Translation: CASSLAGTLAKNIQYF.

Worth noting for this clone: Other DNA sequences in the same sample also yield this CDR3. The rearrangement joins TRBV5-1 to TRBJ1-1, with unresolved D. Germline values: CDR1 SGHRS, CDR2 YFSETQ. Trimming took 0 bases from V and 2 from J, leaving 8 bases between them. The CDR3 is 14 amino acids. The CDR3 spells CASSLGDRNTEAFF. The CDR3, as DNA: TGCGCCAGCAGCTTGGGAGACCGAAACACTGAAGCTTTCTTT.

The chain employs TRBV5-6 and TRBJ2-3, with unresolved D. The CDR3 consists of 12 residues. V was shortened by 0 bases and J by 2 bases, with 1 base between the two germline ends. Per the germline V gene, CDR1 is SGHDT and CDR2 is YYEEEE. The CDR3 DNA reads TGTGCCAGCAGCTTGGCCACAGATACGCAGTATTTT. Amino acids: CASSLATDTQYF.

The CDR3 sequence is CASSLVSGSYNEQFF. In DNA form, the CDR3 reads TGTGCCAGCAGCTTAGTATCGGGCTCCTACAATGAGCAGTTCTTC. The chain is built from TRBV7-2 and TRBJ2-1; unclear D gene. CDR1 and CDR2 from the germline V gene are SGHTA and FQGNSA. CDR3 size: 15 residues. V lost 1 base and J 0 bases, leaving 7 bases between the germline ends.

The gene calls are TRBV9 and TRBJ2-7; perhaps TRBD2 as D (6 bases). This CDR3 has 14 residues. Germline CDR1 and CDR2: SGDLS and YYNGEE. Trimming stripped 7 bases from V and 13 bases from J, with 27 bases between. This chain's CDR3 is CASPPGGPGCSRYF. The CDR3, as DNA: TGTGCCAGCCCTCCCGGAGGGCCCGGTTGTTCGCGATACTTC.

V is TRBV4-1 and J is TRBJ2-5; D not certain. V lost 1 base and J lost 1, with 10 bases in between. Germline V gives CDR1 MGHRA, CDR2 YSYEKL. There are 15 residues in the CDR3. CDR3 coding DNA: TGCGCCAGCAGCCAAGCCGGACGGACCCAAGAGACCCAGTACTTC. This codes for CASSQAGRTQETQYF.

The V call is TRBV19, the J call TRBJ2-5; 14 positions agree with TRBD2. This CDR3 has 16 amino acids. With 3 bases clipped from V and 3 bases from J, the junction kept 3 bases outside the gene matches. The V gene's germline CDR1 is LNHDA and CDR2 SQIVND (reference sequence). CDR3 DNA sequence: TGTGCCAGTAGTATGGGGGGACTAGCGGGAGAAGAGACCCAGTACTTC. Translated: CASSMGGLAGEETQYF.

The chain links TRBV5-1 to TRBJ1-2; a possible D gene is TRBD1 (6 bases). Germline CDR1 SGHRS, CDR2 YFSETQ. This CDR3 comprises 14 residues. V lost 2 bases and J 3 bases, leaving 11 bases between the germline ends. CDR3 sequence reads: CASSLRQADYGYTF. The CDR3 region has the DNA TGCGCCAGCAGCTTACGACAGGCGGACTATGGCTACACCTTC.

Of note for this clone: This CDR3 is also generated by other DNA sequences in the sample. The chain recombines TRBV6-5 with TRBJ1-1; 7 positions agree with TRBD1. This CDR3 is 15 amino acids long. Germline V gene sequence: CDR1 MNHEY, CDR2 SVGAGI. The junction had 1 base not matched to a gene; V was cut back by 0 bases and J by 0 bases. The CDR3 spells CASSYSGQVNTEAFF. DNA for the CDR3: TGTGCCAGCAGTTACTCAGGACAGGTGAACACTGAAGCTTTCTTT.

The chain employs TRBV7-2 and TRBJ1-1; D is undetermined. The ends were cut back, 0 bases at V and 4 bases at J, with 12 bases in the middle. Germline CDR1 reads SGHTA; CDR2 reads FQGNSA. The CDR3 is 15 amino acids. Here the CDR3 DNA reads TGTGCCAGCAGCTTAGCGGACCCAACACTCACTGAAGCTTTCTTT. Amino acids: CASSLADPTLTEAFF.

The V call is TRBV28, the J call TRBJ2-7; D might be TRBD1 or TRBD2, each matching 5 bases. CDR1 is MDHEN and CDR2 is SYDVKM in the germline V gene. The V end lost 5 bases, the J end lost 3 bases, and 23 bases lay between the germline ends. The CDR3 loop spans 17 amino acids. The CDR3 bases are TGTGCCAGCAGTCCCAGTGAGGGGAACAGGTTTAACTACGAGCAGTACTTC. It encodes CASSPSEGNRFNYEQYF.

The CDR3 DNA reads TGCGCCAGCAGCCAAGCAGGATCGGGGAAAAACATTCAGTACTTC. Amino acids: CASSQAGSGKNIQYF. The V call is TRBV4-1, the J call TRBJ2-4, with D possibly matching TRBD2 (5 bases). V was pared by 1 base and J by 4 bases, with 11 bases between. The germline V gene encodes CDR1 MGHRA and CDR2 YSYEKL. This CDR3 comprises 15 residues.

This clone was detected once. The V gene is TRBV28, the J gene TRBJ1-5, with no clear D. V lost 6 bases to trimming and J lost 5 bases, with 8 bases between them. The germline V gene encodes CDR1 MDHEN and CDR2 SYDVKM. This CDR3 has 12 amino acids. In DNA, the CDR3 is TGTGCCAGCAGGGCGAGGGATCAGCCCCAGCATTTT. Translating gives CASRARDQPQHF.

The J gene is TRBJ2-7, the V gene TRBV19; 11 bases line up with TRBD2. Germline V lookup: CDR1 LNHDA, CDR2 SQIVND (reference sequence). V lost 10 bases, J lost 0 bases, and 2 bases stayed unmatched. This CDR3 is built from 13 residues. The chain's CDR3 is CATGLAGSYEQYF. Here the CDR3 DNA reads TGTGCCACAGGACTAGCGGGCTCCTACGAGCAGTACTTC.